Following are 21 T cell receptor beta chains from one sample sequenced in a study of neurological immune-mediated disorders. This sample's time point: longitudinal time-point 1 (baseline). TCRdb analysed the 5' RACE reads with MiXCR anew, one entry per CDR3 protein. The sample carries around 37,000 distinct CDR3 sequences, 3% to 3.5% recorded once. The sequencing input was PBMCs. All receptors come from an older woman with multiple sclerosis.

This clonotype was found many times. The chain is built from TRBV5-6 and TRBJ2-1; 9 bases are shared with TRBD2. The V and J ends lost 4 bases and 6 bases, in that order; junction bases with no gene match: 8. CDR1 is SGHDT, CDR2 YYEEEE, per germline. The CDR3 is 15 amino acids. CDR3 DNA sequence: TGTGCCAGCAGCGCGGGAGGGAAGGGGGGCAATGAGCAGTTCTTC. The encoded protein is CASSAGGKGGNEQFF.

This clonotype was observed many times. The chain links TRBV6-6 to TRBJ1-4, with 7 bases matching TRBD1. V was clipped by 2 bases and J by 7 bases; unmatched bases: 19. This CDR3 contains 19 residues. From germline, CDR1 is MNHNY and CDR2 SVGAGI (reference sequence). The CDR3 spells CASSYPLTGKGTVSEKLFF. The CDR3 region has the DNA TGTGCCAGCAGTTACCCTTTGACAGGGAAAGGGACTGTGAGTGAAAAACTGTTTTTT.

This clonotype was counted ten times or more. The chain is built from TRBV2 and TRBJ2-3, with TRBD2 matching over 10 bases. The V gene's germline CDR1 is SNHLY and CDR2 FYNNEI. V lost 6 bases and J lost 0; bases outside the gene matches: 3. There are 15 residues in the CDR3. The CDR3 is CASRDSGGSTDTQYF. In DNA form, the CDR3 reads TGTGCCAGCAGAGATAGCGGGGGGAGCACAGATACGCAGTATTTT.

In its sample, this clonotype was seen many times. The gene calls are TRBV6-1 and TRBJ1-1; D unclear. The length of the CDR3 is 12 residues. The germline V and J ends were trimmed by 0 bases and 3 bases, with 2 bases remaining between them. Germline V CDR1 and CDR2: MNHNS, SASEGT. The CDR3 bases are TGTGCCAGCAGTGAAGCCCACACTGAAGCTTTCTTT. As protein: CASSEAHTEAFF.

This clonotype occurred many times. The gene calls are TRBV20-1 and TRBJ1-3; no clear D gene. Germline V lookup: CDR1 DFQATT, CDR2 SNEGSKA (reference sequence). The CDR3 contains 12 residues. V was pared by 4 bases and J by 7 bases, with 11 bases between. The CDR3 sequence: CSANDAWNTIYF. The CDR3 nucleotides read TGCAGTGCTAACGATGCGTGGAACACCATATATTTT.

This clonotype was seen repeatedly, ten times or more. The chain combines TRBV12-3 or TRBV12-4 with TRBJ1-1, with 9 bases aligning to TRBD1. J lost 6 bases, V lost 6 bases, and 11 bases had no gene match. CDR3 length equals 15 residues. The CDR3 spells CASRKQGASYSEAFF. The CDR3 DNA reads TGTGCCAGCAGAAAACAGGGGGCGTCGTACTCTGAAGCTTTCTTT.

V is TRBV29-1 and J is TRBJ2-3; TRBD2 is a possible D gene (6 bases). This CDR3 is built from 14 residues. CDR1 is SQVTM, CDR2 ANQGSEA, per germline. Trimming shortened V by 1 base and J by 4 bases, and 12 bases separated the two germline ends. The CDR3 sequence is CSVEGRGSPDTQYF. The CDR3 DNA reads TGCAGCGTTGAAGGTCGGGGGTCCCCAGATACGCAGTATTTT.

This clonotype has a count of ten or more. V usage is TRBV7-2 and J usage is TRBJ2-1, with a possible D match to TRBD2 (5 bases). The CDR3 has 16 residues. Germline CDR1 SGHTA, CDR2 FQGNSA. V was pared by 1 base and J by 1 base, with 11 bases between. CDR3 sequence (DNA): TGTGCCAGCAGCTTAGTTGGCGGGTTATCCTACAATGAGCAGTTCTTC. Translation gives CASSLVGGLSYNEQFF.

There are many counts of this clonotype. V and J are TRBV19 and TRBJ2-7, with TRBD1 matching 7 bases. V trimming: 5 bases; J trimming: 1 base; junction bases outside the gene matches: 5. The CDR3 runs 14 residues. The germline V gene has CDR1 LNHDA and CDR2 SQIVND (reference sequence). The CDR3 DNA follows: TGTGCCAGTAGTTGGGACAGCTTATCCTACGAGCAGTACTTC. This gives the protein CASSWDSLSYEQYF. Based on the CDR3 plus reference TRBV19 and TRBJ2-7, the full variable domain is DGGITQSPKYLFRKEGQNVTLSCEQNLNHDAMYWYRQDPGQGLRLIYYSQIVNDFQKGDIAEGYSVSREKKESFPLTVTSAQKNPTAFYLCASSWDSLSYEQYFGPGTRLTVT.

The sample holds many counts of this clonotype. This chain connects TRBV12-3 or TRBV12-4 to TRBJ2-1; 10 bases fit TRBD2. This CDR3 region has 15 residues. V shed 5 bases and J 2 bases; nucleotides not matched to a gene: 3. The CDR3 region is CASSRSGGAYNEQFF. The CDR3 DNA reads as TGTGCCAGCAGTCGCAGCGGGGGGGCCTACAATGAGCAGTTCTTC.

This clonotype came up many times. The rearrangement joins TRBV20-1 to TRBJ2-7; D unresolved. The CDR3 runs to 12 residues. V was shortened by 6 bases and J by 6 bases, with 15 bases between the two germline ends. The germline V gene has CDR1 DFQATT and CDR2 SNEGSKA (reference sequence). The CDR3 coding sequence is TGCAGTGCCTCGCGTTCCCAGTTCGAGCAGTACTTC. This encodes CSASRSQFEQYF.

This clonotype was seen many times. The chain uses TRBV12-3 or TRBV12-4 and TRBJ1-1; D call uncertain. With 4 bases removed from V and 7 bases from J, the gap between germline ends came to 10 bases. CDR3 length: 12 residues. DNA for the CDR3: TGTGCCAGCAGTTCAAGACCACTTGAAGCTTTCTTT. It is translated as CASSSRPLEAFF.

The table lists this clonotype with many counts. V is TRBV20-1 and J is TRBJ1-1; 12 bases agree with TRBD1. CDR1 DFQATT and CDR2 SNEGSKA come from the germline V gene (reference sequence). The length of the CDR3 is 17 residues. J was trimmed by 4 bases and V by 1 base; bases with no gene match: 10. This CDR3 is CSARAPGQGAVGTEAFF. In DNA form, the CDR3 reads TGCAGTGCTAGAGCTCCGGGACAGGGGGCCGTAGGCACTGAAGCTTTCTTT.

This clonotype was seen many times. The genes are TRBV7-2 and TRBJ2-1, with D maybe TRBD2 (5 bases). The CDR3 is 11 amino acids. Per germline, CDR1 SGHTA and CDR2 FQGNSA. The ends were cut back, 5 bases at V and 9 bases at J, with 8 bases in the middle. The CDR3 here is CASSRTPEQFF. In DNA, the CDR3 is TGTGCCAGCAGCCGGACTCCTGAGCAGTTCTTC. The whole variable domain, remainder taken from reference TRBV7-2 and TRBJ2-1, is GAGVSQSPSNKVTEKGKDVELRCDPISGHTALYWYRQSLGQGLEFLIYFQGNSAPDKSGLPSDRFSAERTGGSVSTLTIQRTQQEDSAVYLCASSRTPEQFFGPGTRLTVL.

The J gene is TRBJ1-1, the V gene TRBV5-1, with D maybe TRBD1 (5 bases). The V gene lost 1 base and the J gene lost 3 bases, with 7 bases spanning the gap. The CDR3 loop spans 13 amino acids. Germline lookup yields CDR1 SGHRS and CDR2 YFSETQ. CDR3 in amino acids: CASSLLGDTEAFF. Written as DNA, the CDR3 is TGCGCCAGCAGCTTGCTGGGGGACACTGAAGCTTTCTTT.

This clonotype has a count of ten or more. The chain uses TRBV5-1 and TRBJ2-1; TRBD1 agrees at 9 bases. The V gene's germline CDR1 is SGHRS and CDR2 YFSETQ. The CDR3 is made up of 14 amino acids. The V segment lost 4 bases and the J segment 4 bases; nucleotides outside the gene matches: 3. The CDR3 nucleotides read TGCGCCAGCAGCCAGGACAGGGGATACAATGAGCAGTTCTTC. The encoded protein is CASSQDRGYNEQFF.

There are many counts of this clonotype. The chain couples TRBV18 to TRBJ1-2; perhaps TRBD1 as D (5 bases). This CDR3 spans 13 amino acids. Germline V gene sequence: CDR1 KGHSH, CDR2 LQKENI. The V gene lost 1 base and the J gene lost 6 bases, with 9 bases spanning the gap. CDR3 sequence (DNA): TGTGCCAGCTCACCACTTGGAGGGGATGGCTACACCTTC. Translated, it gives CASSPLGGDGYTF.

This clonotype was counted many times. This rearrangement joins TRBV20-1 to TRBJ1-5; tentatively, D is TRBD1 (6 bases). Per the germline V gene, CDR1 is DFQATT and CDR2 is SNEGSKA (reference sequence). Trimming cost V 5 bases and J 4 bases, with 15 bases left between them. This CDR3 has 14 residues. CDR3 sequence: CSAPYRGTNQPQHF. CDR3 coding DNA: TGCAGTGCTCCCTACCGAGGGACAAATCAGCCCCAGCATTTT.

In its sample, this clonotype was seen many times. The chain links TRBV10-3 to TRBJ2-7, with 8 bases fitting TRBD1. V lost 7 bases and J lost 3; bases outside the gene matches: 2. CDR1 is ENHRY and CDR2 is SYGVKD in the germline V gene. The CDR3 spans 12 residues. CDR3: CAITGGNYEQYF. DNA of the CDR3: TGTGCCATCACAGGGGGCAACTACGAGCAGTACTTC.

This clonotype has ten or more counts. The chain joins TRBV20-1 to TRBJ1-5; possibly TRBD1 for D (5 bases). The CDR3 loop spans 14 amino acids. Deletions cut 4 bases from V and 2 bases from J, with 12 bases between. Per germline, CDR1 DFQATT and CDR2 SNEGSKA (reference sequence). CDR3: CSAIRGGRNQPQHF. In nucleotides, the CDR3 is TGCAGTGCTATCCGGGGGGGACGCAATCAGCCCCAGCATTTT.

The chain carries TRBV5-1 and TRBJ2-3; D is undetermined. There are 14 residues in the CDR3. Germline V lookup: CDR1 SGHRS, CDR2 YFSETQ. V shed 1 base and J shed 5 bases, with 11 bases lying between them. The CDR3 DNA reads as TGCGCCAGCAGCTTGAGCAGAGAGAGAGATACGCAGTATTTT. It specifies CASSLSRERDTQYF.